The clone carrying this T cell receptor beta chain was observed a handful of times. Its matching antigen is unknown. The CDR3 runs 15 residues. Per germline, CDR1 SGDLS and CDR2 YYNGEE. Trimming removed 4 bases from V and 9 bases from J; junction bases left unmatched: 10. The authors built TCR beta libraries using iRepertoire HTBI primers and Arm-PCR of CDR3 regions. TCRdb itself ran the multiplex PCR reads through MiXCR, one entry per CDR3 protein. The sample holds 550,000 to 600,000 distinct CDR3 sequences; 16% are singletons and the top ten take 12%. The entry originates in a study of regulatory T cells in long-lasting Graves disease. General study findings and limits: Small sample size may have lowered accuracy. The analysis examined peripheral blood only and excluded thyroid tissue.

Time point indicated: newly diagnosed GD, antithyroid drugs for less than 3 months. Following extraction of RNA from PBMCs, that RNA was used to make the TCR library. The same sample was also studied in work on T cells in Graves' hyperthyroidism and ophthalmopathy. That source reports: Blood also held most thyroid clonotypes expanded beyond 0.001.

Sample: peripheral blood mononuclear cells (PBMCs), taken at new diagnosis, from a patient treated with antithyroid drugs. The rearrangement uses TRBV9 and TRBJ2-1; TRBD1 matches at 10 bases. This TCR came from a man between 18 and 35 years old with Graves disease. DNA of the CDR3: TGTGCCAGCAGCCTAACCGGGACAGGGGTAGGTGAGCAGTTCTTC. Its protein product is CASSLTGTGVGEQFF.